This T cell receptor (beta chain) was captured by sequencing in a study of beta chain features in type 1 diabetes (dated by TCRdb to the late 2010s). Notes on the research overall: No differences in mean age, gender distribution, total cell number or subset yield were found between patients and healthy donors. A total of around 110,000,000 sorted cells were examined across all samples, and RNA yield correlated strongly with the number of cells per subset. The study compared TCRB repertoires of sorted circulating CD4+ T cell subsets between recently diagnosed type 1 diabetes patients and matched healthy donors. Regulatory and stem cell-like memory subsets were obtained from only 8 patients and roughly eight healthy donors, while naive and central memory subsets were obtained from all 28 donors.

Each donor gave one peripheral blood draw, averaging roughly 100 mL, which was collected into heparinised tubes. Using a panel that included CD45RO, CCR7, CD25, CD127, CD95 and CD27, naive, central memory, regulatory and stem cell-like memory CD4+ T cells were sorted on a BD FACSAria II. A purity above 98% was achieved for all sorted populations. PBMCs were isolated immediately by Lymphoprep density gradient centrifugation and stained directly without culture. So that batch effects would be minimized, each experiment stained and sorted samples in pairs, pairing one healthy donor with one patient. The research as a whole found: HLA sub-analyses involved small numbers of individuals, so any influence of HLA type on TCRB rearrangement remained unresolved. In all four CD4+ subsets, TCRB CDR3 length was moderately but significantly shorter in type 1 diabetes patients. At VDJ recombination sites, patients with type 1 diabetes made fewer insertions and deleted more nucleotides, a pattern implying thymic rearrangement abnormalities. Because cDNA was sequenced instead of genomic DNA, activated cells with high expression could be over-represented, although the groups did not differ in activation or CD3 levels. PCR might favor shorter templates, but patient and control samples were amplified and corrected together, so any skew would affect both groups equally. The naive, central memory and regulatory TCRB repertoires appeared to resemble one another more closely among patients than among healthy donors.

CDR1 SGHTA and CDR2 FQGNSA were looked up in the germline V gene. The CDR3 runs 12 residues from the cysteine to the phenylalanine. The DNA shown is the 36-base CDR3, in frame from base 1. V was cut back by 5 bases and J by 4 bases, leaving a gap of 8 bases between them. The High Capacity cDNA Reverse Transcription Kit was used to reverse transcribe all of the isolated RNA, meaning that expressed TCRB transcripts were what got sequenced. Deep immunoSEQ sequencing was applied to naive, central memory and regulatory T cell samples, giving an average of roughly 3.5 million total reads per sample. Sorted cells were lysed in RLT buffer and RNA was extracted with DNase-treated RNeasy Micro or Mini kits, depending on cell number. To prevent cross-contamination, every cell subset was processed on its own, while patient and healthy donor samples were processed together. Using the immunoSEQ multiplex PCR, TCRB sequences were amplified from cDNA into 87-bp fragments spanning the CDR3 region. The amplicons were sequenced using the Illumina HiSeq platform. As for the authors' bioinformatics: PCR bias was computationally corrected using synthetic template baselines, reads within Hamming distance 2 were collapsed, and singletons that could not be merged were discarded. Reads were aligned to IMGT to assign V, D and J genes, CDR3 length, and insertions or deletions at six rearrangement sites. Within each subset, clonotype counts were normalized to the number of sorted cells before true diversity and Gini coefficients were calculated with the tcR R package. The overlap coefficient, calculated on TCRB nucleotide sequences, was used to measure repertoire sharing. Out-of-frame TCRB sequences from naive cells were analyzed as a proxy for the pre-selection repertoire. TCRdb holds this immuneACCESS table with in-frame rearrangements only. Some clones are missing; in checked studies, unresolved V genes explain under half, and the rest has no known cause. The V and J calls and clone size were taken over from that table, and D and trimming were inferred from the DNA. In all, the sample holds 350,000 to 450,000 clones, and about 14% of those were seen once. Jointly, the top ten make up around 0.035% of the sample.

On this clone itself: No cognate antigen has been identified for it. The sample holds no much larger clone one base away, and base qualities are not on file.

The receptor's source is a man aged 25 to 40 in good health. Sequences were obtained from naive CD4+ T cells from blood. This specimen's cell subset or site label, per the study, means: true naive CD4+ T cells. The chain is made from TRBV7-2 and TRBJ2-5; the D gene remains uncertain. The CDR3 loop reads CASSRRRETQYF. In nucleotide form, the sequence is TGTGCCAGCAGCCGGAGACGAGAGACCCAGTACTTC.